Sequencing of this TCR beta chain was carried out in a study of T cell responses to AZD1222 COVID-19 vaccine. Study-level points and caveats: Two doses of AZD1222 preceded a rise in Spike-specific TCR breadth and depth. Most donors were white British, females outnumbered males, and clonal diversity was possibly underestimated. The study reported that nearly half of spike-specific TCRs target unmutated variant regions. Baseline serostatus was positive in only a handful of AZD1222 recipients.

Only in-frame clones appear in the TCRdb table, and some are missing; sequencing was by immunoSEQ multiplex PCR. The sample has under 80,000 clones, approximately 79% seen once. The germline CDR1 and CDR2 sequences are SGHRS and YFSETQ. The junction had 5 bases not matched to a gene; V was cut back by 0 bases and J by 7 bases. The CDR3 has 14 amino acids. On this clone itself: Its antigen is as yet unknown. The sample holds other DNA sequences that translate to the same CDR3.

This sequence originates from an adult in good health. Material: peripheral blood, obtained on day 0 of MenACWY control vaccination. V and J are TRBV5-1 and TRBJ1-2; 8 bases line up with TRBD1. CDR3 nucleotides: TGCGCCAGCAGCTTGGCCGGGACAGGCGGTGGCTACACCTTC. This sequence encodes CASSLAGTGGGYTF. Complete variable domain (other parts from reference TRBV5-1 and TRBJ1-2): KAGVTQTPRYLIKTRGQQVTLSCSPISGHRSVSWYQQTPGQGLQFLFEYFSETQRNKGNFPGRFSGRQFSNSRSEMNVSTLELGDSALYLCASSLAGTGGGYTFGSGTRLTVV.